Below, 21 T cell receptor beta chains from the same sample are listed, as sequenced in a study of identical twins. A single record per CDR3 protein comes from TCRdb applying MiXCR to the 5' RACE reads. The sample holds approximately 600,000 distinct CDR3 sequences; around a tenth are singletons and the top ten take more than 2.5%. A further study also used this sample, focusing on yellow fever vaccine responses in identical twins.

What was sequenced was PBMCs. All receptors derive from a woman between 18 and 29 years old in good health.

This clonotype was seen more than once but under ten times. This chain joins TRBV29-1 and TRBJ1-2, with D possibly matching TRBD1 (5 bases). Trimming stripped 3 bases from V and 4 bases from J, with 9 bases between. Looked up from germline, CDR1 is SQVTM and CDR2 is ANQGSEA. The length of the CDR3 is 12 residues. Written as DNA, the CDR3 is TGCAGCGTTGATATGGGGACCTATGGCTACACCTTC. Protein: CSVDMGTYGYTF.

CDR3 protein: CASIPSGNTDTQYF. CDR3 bases: TGTGCCAGCATTCCGAGCGGGAACACAGATACGCAGTATTTT. The chain combines TRBV28 with TRBJ2-3, with 7 bases fitting TRBD2. J was trimmed by 2 bases and V by 7 bases; bases with no gene match: 6. The CDR3 sequence is 14 residues long. Germline V CDR1 and CDR2: MDHEN, SYDVKM.

This clonotype showed up just a few times. This chain links TRBV27 with TRBJ2-7; D not resolved. The CDR3 is made up of 15 amino acids. V shed 1 base and J shed 0 bases, with 10 bases lying between them. CDR1 and CDR2 (germline): MNHEY, SMNVEV (reference sequence). The CDR3 DNA follows: TGTGCCAGCAGTTTATATTCACTGCACTCCTACGAGCAGTACTTC. Translation: CASSLYSLHSYEQYF.

This chain links TRBV25-1 with TRBJ2-7, with D perhaps matching TRBD2 (7 bases). The V end lost 6 bases, the J end lost 5 bases, and 17 bases lay between the germline ends. Germline V gene lookup returns CDR1 MGHDK and CDR2 SYGVNS. The CDR3 has 14 residues. The CDR3 loop reads CASRLGGARDEQYF. CDR3 coding DNA: TGTGCCAGCAGGCTAGGGGGGGCTCGCGACGAGCAGTACTTC.

This clonotype was observed many times. This chain joins TRBV5-1 and TRBJ2-3; the D call may be TRBD1 or TRBD2 (5 bases each). The CDR3 runs 14 residues. Germline CDR1 and CDR2: SGHRS and YFSETQ. V was trimmed by 0 bases and J by 6 bases, leaving 11 bases between them. For the CDR3, the DNA is TGCGCCAGCAGCTTGGAGTGGGGGTACGATACGCAGTATTTT. It codes for CASSLEWGYDTQYF.

This clonotype turned up a few times. In DNA form, the CDR3 reads TGTGCCAGCAGCTTAATGGCTGGCCAGCCCCAGCATTTT. Its translation is CASSLMAGQPQHF. The rearrangement links TRBV7-9 to TRBJ1-5; the D is unclear. Germline assignment: CDR1 SEHNR and CDR2 FQNEAQ (reference sequence). Trimming removed 2 bases from V and 7 bases from J, with 9 bases in between. The CDR3 spans 13 residues.

This clonotype occurred a few times. The chain carries TRBV2 and TRBJ2-5, with 9 bases aligning to TRBD2. Trimming at V came to 4 bases and at J to 5 bases, leaving 5 bases not matched to a gene. The CDR3 is made up of 14 amino acids. Germline CDR1 reads SNHLY; CDR2 reads FYNNEI. The CDR3 DNA reads as TGTGCCAGCAGTGGCGCGGGGGGGATGGAGACCCAGTACTTC. This sequence encodes CASSGAGGMETQYF. The variable domain in full, with the rest retrieved from reference TRBV2 and TRBJ2-5, is EPEVTQTPSHQVTQMGQEVILRCVPISNHLYFYWYRQILGQKVEFLVSFYNNEISEKSEIFDDQFSVERPDGSNFTLKIRSTKLEDSAMYFCASSGAGGMETQYFGPGTRLLVL.

This clonotype was observed a handful of times. This sequence joins TRBV6-2 or TRBV6-3 and TRBJ2-2; 7 bases are shared with TRBD1. The J segment lost 3 bases and the V segment lost 7 bases, leaving 5 bases of the junction unmatched. This CDR3 is built from 14 residues. Per germline, CDR1 MNHEY and CDR2 SVGEGT. The CDR3: CASNDRVDTGELFF. The CDR3 nucleotides are TGTGCCAGCAATGACAGGGTAGACACCGGGGAGCTGTTTTTT.

V and J are TRBV2 and TRBJ2-6; 9 positions match TRBD2. V shed 5 bases and J 0 bases; nucleotides not matched to a gene: 8. The CDR3 contains 18 residues. Germline V gene sequence: CDR1 SNHLY, CDR2 FYNNEI. The CDR3 loop reads CASSWRGLASSGANVLTF. The CDR3 DNA follows: TGTGCCAGCAGTTGGAGAGGACTAGCGTCCTCTGGGGCCAACGTCCTGACTTTC.

This chain uses TRBV20-1 with TRBJ2-7; no clear D gene. V lost 4 bases and J lost 2, with 9 bases in between. The CDR3 is made up of 12 amino acids. Germline CDR1 and CDR2: DFQATT and SNEGSKA (reference sequence). CDR3 bases: TGCAGTGCTATTGTCGAGGCCTACGAGCAGTACTTC. It yields the protein CSAIVEAYEQYF.

This clonotype was recorded a few times. The chain combines TRBV5-6 with TRBJ2-3; 7 bases align to TRBD2. The CDR3 length is 13 residues. V was clipped by 4 bases and J by 6 bases; unmatched bases: 5. CDR1 is SGHDT, CDR2 YYEEEE, per germline. CDR3 sequence: CASSPGGSDTQYF. DNA for the CDR3: TGTGCCAGCAGCCCCGGGGGGAGTGATACGCAGTATTTT.

This chain links TRBV12-3 or TRBV12-4 with TRBJ2-7, with D tentatively TRBD2 (5 bases). The CDR3 spans 13 residues. Deletions cut 3 bases from V and 1 base from J, with 7 bases between. CDR3 bases: TGTGCCAGCAGTTTCGGGGAGTCCTACGAGCAGTACTTC. Protein: CASSFGESYEQYF.

The chain combines TRBV7-9 with TRBJ2-2, with 8 bases identical to TRBD1. Trimming at V came to 3 bases and at J to 1 base, leaving 7 bases not matched to a gene. CDR1 SEHNR and CDR2 FQNEAQ come from the germline V gene (reference sequence). The CDR3 extends over 17 amino acids. The CDR3 is CASSFEFGTGNTGELFF. Written as DNA, the CDR3 is TGTGCCAGCAGCTTTGAGTTTGGGACAGGGAACACCGGGGAGCTGTTTTTT. The complete variable domain, with remaining parts taken from reference TRBV7-9 and TRBJ2-2, reads DTGVSQNPRHKITKRGQNVTFRCDPISEHNRLYWYRQTLGQGPEFLTYFQNEAQLEKSRLLSDRFSAERPKGSFSTLEIQRTEQGDSAMYLCASSFEFGTGNTGELFFGEGSRLTVL.

In its sample, this clonotype was seen a few times. The genes are TRBV12-3 or TRBV12-4 and TRBJ1-2, with no clear D. Trimming pared 3 bases from V and 8 bases from J, leaving 13 bases between. This CDR3 has 13 residues. CDR3 in amino acids: CASSLIARGGYTF. The CDR3 nucleotides are TGTGCCAGCAGTTTGATAGCGCGTGGGGGCTACACCTTC.

The chain is built from TRBV28 and TRBJ2-1; D tentatively reads TRBD1 or TRBD2 (6 bases each). Germline lookup yields CDR1 MDHEN and CDR2 SYDVKM. The CDR3 has 17 residues. The V end was cut by 4 bases, the J end by 1 base, with 17 bases between. The CDR3 DNA reads as TGTGCCAGCAGTTACCCCGAGGGGGGCTATTCCTACAATGAGCAGTTCTTC. This encodes CASSYPEGGYSYNEQFF.

This clonotype showed up many times. The chain employs TRBV20-1 and TRBJ1-2; 7 bases map to TRBD1. CDR3 length: 12 amino acids. J gave up 2 bases and V 7 bases, and 4 bases lay outside the gene matches. Germline values: CDR1 DFQATT, CDR2 SNEGSKA (reference sequence). The DNA of the CDR3 is TGCAGTGGCCAACAGGGGAACTATGGCTACACCTTC. Its protein product is CSGQQGNYGYTF.

This clonotype occurred many times. The chain joins TRBV6-1 to TRBJ1-2; 8 nucleotides match TRBD1. Germline loops: CDR1 MNHNS, CDR2 SASEGT. The V and J ends lost 6 bases and 7 bases, in that order; junction bases with no gene match: 10. The CDR3 runs 14 residues. The CDR3 DNA is TGTGCCAGCAGCCCCGGACAGGGTATTCGTGGCTACACCTTC. The encoded protein is CASSPGQGIRGYTF.

In its sample, this clonotype was seen a few times. The chain couples TRBV7-2 to TRBJ2-7; TRBD2 matches at 9 bases. J gave up 5 bases and V 3 bases, and 5 bases lay outside the gene matches. Germline lookup yields CDR1 SGHTA and CDR2 FQGNSA. The CDR3 is made up of 14 amino acids. CDR3 coding DNA: TGTGCCAGCAGCTTCCCGGGACTAGCCCACGAGCAGTACTTC. Amino acid sequence: CASSFPGLAHEQYF.

V is TRBV11-2 and J is TRBJ2-1; possible D gene TRBD2, 5 bases. The germline gives CDR1 SGHAT, CDR2 FQNNGV. The CDR3 contains 12 residues. V lost 7 bases to trimming and J lost 10 bases, with 14 bases between them. CDR3 sequence reads: CASMGVKLEQFF. The CDR3 DNA reads as TGTGCCAGCATGGGAGTGAAATTGGAGCAGTTCTTC.

This clonotype was picked up many times. This rearrangement joins TRBV6-5 to TRBJ2-2, with TRBD2 identical over 8 bases. The V gene end was trimmed by 7 bases and the J gene end by 0 bases; junction bases not matched to a gene: 7. The CDR3 contains 16 residues. Germline-derived CDR1 and CDR2 are MNHEY and SVGAGI. CDR3 in amino acids: CASTPRGGANTGELFF. The CDR3 DNA sequence: TGTGCCAGCACGCCCCGGGGGGGGGCGAACACCGGGGAGCTGTTTTTT.

The sample holds a few counts of this clonotype. This chain links TRBV20-1 with TRBJ2-7; no reliable D call. The CDR3 runs to 14 residues. Germline V gives CDR1 DFQATT, CDR2 SNEGSKA (reference sequence). Trimming shortened V by 1 base and J by 2 bases, and 12 bases separated the two germline ends. The CDR3 nucleotides read TGCAGTGCTAGAGTAAGAAGGCTAGCCTACGAGCAGTACTTC. It is translated as CSARVRRLAYEQYF.